The TCR beta chain under discussion was sequenced for a study of shared clonotypes between healthy human individuals. In the study overall: Per donor, CD8 memory used one plate, CD8 naive used two, CD4 memory used three and CD4 naive used three. Overall study results and limits: A few donors had approximately 4.6% of their naive CD4 clonotypes in common.

In this sample, this clone turned up a few times. As yet, its antigen is unknown. V lost 3 bases and J lost 3, with 15 bases in between. Germline CDR1 LNHDA, CDR2 SQIVND (reference sequence). The CDR3 is 16 amino acids. The table came from immunoSEQ multiplex PCR; TCRdb's copy has only in-frame clones and leaves some out. The table has some 900,000 clones, 76% seen once. This chain joins TRBV19 and TRBJ1-5; a weak D match, TRBD1 (5 bases). What was sequenced was memory CD4+ T cells sorted from blood. Described subset: CD45RA-negative fraction. This clonotype originated in a young man in good health. CDR3 DNA sequence: TGTGCCAGTAGTATGCGGGGGGTTAGTAACAATCAGCCCCAGCATTTT. As protein: CASSMRGVSNNQPQHF.